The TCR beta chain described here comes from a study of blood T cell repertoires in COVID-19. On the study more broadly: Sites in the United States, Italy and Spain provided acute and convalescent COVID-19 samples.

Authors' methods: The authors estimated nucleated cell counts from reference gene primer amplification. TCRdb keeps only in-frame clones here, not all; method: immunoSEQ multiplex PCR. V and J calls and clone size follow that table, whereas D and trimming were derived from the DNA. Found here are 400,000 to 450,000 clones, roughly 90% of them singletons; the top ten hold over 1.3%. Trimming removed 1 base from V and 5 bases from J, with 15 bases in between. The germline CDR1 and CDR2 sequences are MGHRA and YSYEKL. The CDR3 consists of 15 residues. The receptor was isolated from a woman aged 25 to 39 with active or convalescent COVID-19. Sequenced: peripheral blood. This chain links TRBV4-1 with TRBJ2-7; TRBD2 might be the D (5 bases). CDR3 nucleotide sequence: TGCGCCAGCAGCCAAGCCCCGTTGGAGGTGGACGAGCAGTACTTC. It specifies CASSQAPLEVDEQYF.